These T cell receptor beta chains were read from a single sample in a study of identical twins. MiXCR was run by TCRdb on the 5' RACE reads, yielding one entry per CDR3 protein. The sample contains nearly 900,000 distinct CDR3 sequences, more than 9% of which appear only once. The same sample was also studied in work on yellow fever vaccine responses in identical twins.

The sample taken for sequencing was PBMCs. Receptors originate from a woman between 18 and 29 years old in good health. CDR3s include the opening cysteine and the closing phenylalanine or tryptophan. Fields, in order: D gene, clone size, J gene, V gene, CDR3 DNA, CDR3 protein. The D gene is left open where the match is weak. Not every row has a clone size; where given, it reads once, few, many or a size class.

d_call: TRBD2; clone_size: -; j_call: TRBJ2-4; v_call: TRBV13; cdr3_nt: TGTGCCAGCAGCTGGCGGGGAGCGGGAGGAGGCAAAAACATTCAGTACTTC; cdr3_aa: CASSWRGAGGGKNIQYF
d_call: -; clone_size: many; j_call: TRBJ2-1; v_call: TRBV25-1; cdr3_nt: TGTGCCAGCAGCCGGGACACCATCCGGGCGAATGAGCAGTTCTTC; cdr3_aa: CASSRDTIRANEQFF
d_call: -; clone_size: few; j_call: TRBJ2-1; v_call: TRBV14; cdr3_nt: TGTGCCAGCAGCCAAGAGGTAAGGGCCACCCGGTACAATGAGCAGTTCTTC; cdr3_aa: CASSQEVRATRYNEQFF
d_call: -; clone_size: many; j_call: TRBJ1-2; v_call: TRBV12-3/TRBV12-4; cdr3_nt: TGTGCCAGCAGTTTACGGACAGTTTTCCATGGCTACACCTTC; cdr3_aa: CASSLRTVFHGYTF
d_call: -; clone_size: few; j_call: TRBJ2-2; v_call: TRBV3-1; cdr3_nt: TGTGCCAGCAGCCCCCGAGAAGATTCCGGGGAGCTGTTTTTT; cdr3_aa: CASSPREDSGELFF
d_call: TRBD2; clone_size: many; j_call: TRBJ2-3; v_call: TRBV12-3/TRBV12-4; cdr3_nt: TGTGCCAGCAGTTTCGCGGGACTAGCGAGCACAGATACGCAGTATTTT; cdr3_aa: CASSFAGLASTDTQYF
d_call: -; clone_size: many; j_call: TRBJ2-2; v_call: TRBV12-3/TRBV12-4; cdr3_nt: TGTGCCAGCACCCAAGAAACTATGGCCGGGGAGCTGTTTTTT; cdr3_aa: CASTQETMAGELFF
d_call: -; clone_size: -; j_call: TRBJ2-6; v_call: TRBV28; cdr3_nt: TGTGCCAGCAGTTTAATCCGGGTTGGGGCCAACGTCCTGACTTTC; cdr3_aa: CASSLIRVGANVLTF
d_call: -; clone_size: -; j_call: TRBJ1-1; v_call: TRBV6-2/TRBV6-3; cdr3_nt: TGTGCCAGCAGTTATGCCCGGGCAGAGATGAACACTGAAGCTTTCTTT; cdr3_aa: CASSYARAEMNTEAFF
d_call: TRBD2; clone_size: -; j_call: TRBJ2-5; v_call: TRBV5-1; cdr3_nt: TGCGCCAGCAGCAAAGGACTAGCGGGAAGTTTGGAGACCCAGTACTTC; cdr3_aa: CASSKGLAGSLETQYF
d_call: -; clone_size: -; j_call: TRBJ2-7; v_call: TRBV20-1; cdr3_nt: TGCAGTGCTAGAGAGGGCAGAGCCTACGAGCAGTACTTC; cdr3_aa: CSAREGRAYEQYF
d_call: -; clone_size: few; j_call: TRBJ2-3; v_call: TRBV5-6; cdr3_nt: TGTGCCAGCAGCGCAGGGAATACGCAGTATTTT; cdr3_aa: CASSAGNTQYF
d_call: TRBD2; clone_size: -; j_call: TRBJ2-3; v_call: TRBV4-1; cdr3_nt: TGCGCCAGCAGCCAAGCTAGCGGGGGGCTGGATAGTCAGCAGAATACGCAGTATTTT; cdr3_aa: CASSQASGGLDSQQNTQYF
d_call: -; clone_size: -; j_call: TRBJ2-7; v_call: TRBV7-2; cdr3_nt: TGTGCCAGCAGCTTAGGTGGGGGCTCCGAGCAGTACTTC; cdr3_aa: CASSLGGGSEQYF
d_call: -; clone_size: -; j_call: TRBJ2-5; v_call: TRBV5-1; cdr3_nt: TGCGCCAGCAGCTTGGCCGTAGGTCTGGAGACCCAGTACTTC; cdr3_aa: CASSLAVGLETQYF
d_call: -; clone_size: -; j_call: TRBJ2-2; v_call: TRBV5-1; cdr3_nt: TGCGCCAGCAGCTTTACGGGCAACGTCGAGGAGCTGTTTTTT; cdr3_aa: CASSFTGNVEELFF
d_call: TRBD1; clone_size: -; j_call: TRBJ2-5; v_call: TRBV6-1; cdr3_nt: TGTGCCAGCAGTACACGGGACAGGGGTGAGACCCAGTACTTC; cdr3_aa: CASSTRDRGETQYF
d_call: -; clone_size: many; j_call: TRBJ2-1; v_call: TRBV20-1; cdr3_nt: TGCAGTGCTAGCCGGCTCTACAATGAGCAGTTCTTC; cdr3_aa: CSASRLYNEQFF
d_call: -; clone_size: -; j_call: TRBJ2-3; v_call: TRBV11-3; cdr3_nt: TGTGCCAGCGCCTATGGAGAACCCGGCACAGATACGCAGTATTTT; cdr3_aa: CASAYGEPGTDTQYF
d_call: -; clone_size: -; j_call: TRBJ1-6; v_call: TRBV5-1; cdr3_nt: TGCGCCAGCAGCTTGGGGAGTTCGACCTATAATTCACCCCTCCACTTT; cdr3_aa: CASSLGSSTYNSPLHF
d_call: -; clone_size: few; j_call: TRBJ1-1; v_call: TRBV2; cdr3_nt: TGTGCCAGCAGTGTGGTGGGGGGATCGACTGAAGCTTTCTTT; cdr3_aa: CASSVVGGSTEAFF
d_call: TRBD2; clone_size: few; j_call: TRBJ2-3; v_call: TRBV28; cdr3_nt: TGTGCCAGCAGTGCCTTAAGACTAGCGGGGGGCCGGGAAGATACGCAGTATTTT; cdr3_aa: CASSALRLAGGREDTQYF
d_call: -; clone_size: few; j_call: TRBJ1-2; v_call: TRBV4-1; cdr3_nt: TGCGCCAGCAGCCAAGCAATCGGGGGCTTTGGCTACACCTTC; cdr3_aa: CASSQAIGGFGYTF
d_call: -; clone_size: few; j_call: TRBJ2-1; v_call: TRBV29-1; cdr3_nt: TGCAGCGTTCAGTCCCCAAGTCCCCGAAGCTCCTACAATGAGCAGTTCTTC; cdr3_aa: CSVQSPSPRSSYNEQFF
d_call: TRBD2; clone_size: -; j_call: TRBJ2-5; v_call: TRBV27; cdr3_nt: TGTGCCAGCAGTCCCATGCCTAGCGGAGAGACCCAGTACTTC; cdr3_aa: CASSPMPSGETQYF
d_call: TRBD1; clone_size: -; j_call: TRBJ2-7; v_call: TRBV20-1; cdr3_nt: TGCAGTGCTTGTCCCGGGACAGGGATCTACGAGCAGTACTTC; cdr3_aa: CSACPGTGIYEQYF
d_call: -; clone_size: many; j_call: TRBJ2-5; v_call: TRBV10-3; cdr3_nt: TGTGCCATCAGTGAGTTAGGGACGCAAAAAGAGACCCAGTACTTC; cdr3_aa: CAISELGTQKETQYF
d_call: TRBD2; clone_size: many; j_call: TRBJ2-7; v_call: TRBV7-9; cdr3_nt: TGTGCCAGCAGCTTAGAAGCACTAGCGAACTACGAGCAGTACTTC; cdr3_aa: CASSLEALANYEQYF
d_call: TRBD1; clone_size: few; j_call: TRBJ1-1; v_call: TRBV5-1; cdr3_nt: TGCGCCAGCAGCTTCCGGGGACAGAGCAAGAACACTGAAGCTTTCTTT; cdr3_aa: CASSFRGQSKNTEAFF
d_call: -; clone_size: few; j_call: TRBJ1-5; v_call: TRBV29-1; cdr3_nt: TGCAGCGCCGGAGGGGACAATCAGCCCCAGCATTTT; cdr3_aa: CSAGGDNQPQHF
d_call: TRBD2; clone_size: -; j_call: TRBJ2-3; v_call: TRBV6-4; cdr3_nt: TGTGCCAGCAGCGACGGTAGCGGGAGTACGGATACGCAGTATTTT; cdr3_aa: CASSDGSGSTDTQYF
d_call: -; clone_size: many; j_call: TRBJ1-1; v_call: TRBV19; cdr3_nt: TGTGCCAGTAGTGTACAGGGATCAGGCACTGAAGCTTTCTTT; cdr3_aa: CASSVQGSGTEAFF
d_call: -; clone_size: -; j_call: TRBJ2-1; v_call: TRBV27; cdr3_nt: TGTGCCAGCAGTGCGTTAGCGGAAAATGAGCAGTTCTTC; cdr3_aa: CASSALAENEQFF
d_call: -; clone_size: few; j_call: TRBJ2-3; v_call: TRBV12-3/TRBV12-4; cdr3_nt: TGTGCCAGCAGTGATCCCAAGACGCAGTATTTT; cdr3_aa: CASSDPKTQYF
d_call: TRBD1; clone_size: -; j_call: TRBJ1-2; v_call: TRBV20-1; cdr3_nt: TGCAGTGCTAGTGAGGGGGCCGGCTACACCTTC; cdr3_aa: CSASEGAGYTF